This T cell receptor beta chain emerged from a study of response to subunit inactivated influenza vaccine (dated by TCRdb to 2016 to 2019). At the level of the whole study: To follow how T cells responded to a trivalent subunit inactivated influenza vaccine, the researchers relied on deep quantitative profiling of the T cell receptor repertoire. The research as a whole found: The authors suggested that each seasonal influenza vaccination may recruit only a limited number of new T cells.

This clonotype was seen only a few times. Which antigen it targets is not known. It has no much larger one-base neighbor in the sample; base qualities were not kept. Receptor libraries were prepared by RT-PCR. These reads were obtained on an Illumina HiSeq 2500. Starting from the raw public reads, TCRdb applied fastp trimming at Q25, assembled clones with MiXCR and retained in-frame beta chains. Rows matching on CDR3 protein sequence are summarized as one entry with the most common DNA and genes. Counted in this sample were roughly 670,000 distinct CDR3 sequences; about 14% of them appeared once. Of the sample, 6.5% to 8% is held by the ten largest clones. The sequence was obtained from a middle-aged man who received an inactivated influenza vaccine. Donor details come from another sample of the same person, matched by shared clones. The sequences come from PBMCs from blood, collected around 14 days before vaccination.

CDR3 loop: CASSAPRRDQETQYF. The DNA sequence is as follows: TGCGCCAGCAGCGCCCCGAGACGCGACCAAGAGACCCAGTACTTC. Recombination linked TRBV5-1 to TRBJ2-5, with no confident D gene call. V loses 4 bases of germline sequence and J loses 0 bases, and the interval between the two ends is 13 bases. In the germline V gene, CDR1 corresponds to SGHRS and CDR2 to YFSETQ. The cysteine opens and the phenylalanine closes a CDR3 of 15 amino acids. The read is trimmed to its CDR3 DNA, 45 bases read in frame from base 1.